These T cell receptor beta chains were read from a single sample in a study of cytomegalovirus exposure and HLA in healthy donors. Only in-frame clones appear in the TCRdb table, and some are missing; sequencing was by immunoSEQ multiplex PCR. The sample carries 90,000 to 130,000 clones, just under 70% recorded once. The sample comprised PBMCs. Receptors originate from a man aged 25-45 years in good health and CMV-seropositive. The CDR3 runs from the conserved cysteine through the conserved F or W. Fields, in order: D gene, V gene, clone size, J gene, CDR3 DNA, CDR3 protein. A D gene is named only where the DNA matches it firmly. Rows may omit the clone size; those that give it use once, few, many or a size class.

NA	TRBV19	NA	TRBJ2-6	TGTGCCAGTACTCCTTCCTTTGGGAGTGGGGCCAACGTCCTGACTTTC	CASTPSFGSGANVLTF
NA	TRBV6-5	NA	TRBJ1-2	TGTGCCAGCAGTCCCGACAGGACTAACTATGGCTACACCTTC	CASSPDRTNYGYTF
NA	TRBV9	NA	TRBJ1-1	TGTGCCAGCAGCGTTGGAGTTGGTACTGAAGCTTTCTTT	CASSVGVGTEAFF
NA	TRBV6-1	NA	TRBJ1-5	TGTGCCAGCAGTGACGGCAATGGTGGGTCTCGAGTAGGGGGCAATCAGCCCCAGCATTTT	CASSDGNGGSRVGGNQPQHF
NA	TRBV5-1	few	TRBJ1-4	TGCGCCAGCAGCCCCGGAGGAGGGAGCAATGAAAAACTGTTTTTT	CASSPGGGSNEKLFF
NA	TRBV7-2	NA	TRBJ2-3	TGTGCCAGCAGACTTGACAGGGATACGCAGTATTTT	CASRLDRDTQYF
TRBD1	TRBV10-3	NA	TRBJ1-1	TGTGCCATCACCCAGGGGGACCGCACTGAAGCTTTCTTT	CAITQGDRTEAFF
TRBD1	TRBV6-4	NA	TRBJ2-1	TGTGCCAGCAGTGATCCCTATGGACAGGGTATTGATGAGCAGTTCTTC	CASSDPYGQGIDEQFF
NA	TRBV5-1	NA	TRBJ2-2	TGCGCCAGCAGCTTGTTAGGGGCAGGCGACACCGGGGAGCTGTTTTTT	CASSLLGAGDTGELFF
NA	TRBV2	NA	TRBJ2-6	TGTGCCAGCAGTGAGACCGGGACTGGGGCCAACGTCCTGACTTTC	CASSETGTGANVLTF
NA	TRBV7-3	NA	TRBJ1-2	TGTGCCAGCAGCTTAACGAGCGGAGGTGGCTACACCTTC	CASSLTSGGGYTF
NA	TRBV10-3	NA	TRBJ2-6	TGTGCCATCAGTAACCGGGGTGAGAGGGCTGGGGCCAACGTCCTGACTTTC	CAISNRGERAGANVLTF
TRBD2	TRBV10-3	NA	TRBJ2-3	TGTGCCATCAGTAGCGGGGGGATCACAGATACGCAGTATTTT	CAISSGGITDTQYF
TRBD1	TRBV19	NA	TRBJ2-3	TGTGCCAGTAGTAAGGGAGAGGGGGCGATTTACGGGGAATCAGATACGCAGTATTTT	CASSKGEGAIYGESDTQYF
NA	TRBV5-1	NA	TRBJ1-2	TGCGCCAGCAGCTTGGGCCGAGATGATGGCTACACCTTC	CASSLGRDDGYTF
NA	TRBV4-2	NA	TRBJ1-6	TGTGCCAGCAGCCAAGATCTTGGAGGGGCGGGTTCACCCCTCCACTTT	CASSQDLGGAGSPLHF
NA	TRBV4-1	once	TRBJ1-2	TGCGCCAGCAGCCAAGATCCTGCTTTGCGGGGGGACGGCTACACCTTC	CASSQDPALRGDGYTF
NA	TRBV7-9	NA	TRBJ1-3	TGTGCCAGCAGCCCCTCGCGGAGGCCTGGAAACACCATATATTTT	CASSPSRRPGNTIYF
TRBD2	TRBV27	NA	TRBJ2-1	TGTGCCAGCAGTTTATTCGGAGCGGGAGGGCCTAGTGAGCAGTTCTTC	CASSLFGAGGPSEQFF
TRBD2	TRBV7-9	NA	TRBJ2-1	TGTGCCAGCAGCTTAAGCGGGAGGACCTACAATGAGCAGTTCTTC	CASSLSGRTYNEQFF
TRBD2	TRBV11-2	NA	TRBJ2-3	TGTGCCAGCAGCTTATTAAGCGGGGGGGGAGCAGATACGCAGTATTTT	CASSLLSGGGADTQYF
TRBD1	TRBV19	NA	TRBJ2-2	TGTGCCAGTAGTGTACAGGGGGGAACCGGGGAGCTGTTTTTT	CASSVQGGTGELFF
NA	TRBV11-3	NA	TRBJ1-1	TGTGCCAGCAGCACGGACAGACTTGAAGCTTTCTTT	CASSTDRLEAFF